This record looks at one TCR beta chain sequence and its context. Its specificity is unknown. The data were obtained in a study of cytomegalovirus exposure and HLA in healthy donors. Findings of the study overall: Judged likely to be a sequencing artifact was a cluster of highly shared sequence variants. In a later analysis, a missense DCLRE1C variant was linked to TCR beta V- and J-gene trimming.

This CDR3 contains 12 residues. Germline V lookup: CDR1 SGHKS, CDR2 YYEKEE (reference sequence). Trimming removed 3 bases at V and 7 bases at J, with 10 bases between. PCR amplification relied on 60 Vbeta primers (plus 13 Jbeta primers). Source study methods: Later, an analysis found some 80 million unique TCR beta chains, and about 9.9 million of these were shared. The repertoire was sequenced with immunoSEQ multiplex PCR; TCRdb's copy has only in-frame clones and lacks some. The DNA gave D and trimming, while V, J and clone size come from that table. The table lists around 150,000 clones, 50% to 75% of them singletons, with roughly 7% in the top ten.

The chain is built from TRBV5-5 and TRBJ2-5; D remains unclear. This clonotype was obtained from a woman between 55 and 75 years old in good health and CMV-seropositive. The sample consisted of PBMCs. CDR3 sequence reads: CASSSYAGTQYF. CDR3 DNA: TGTGCCAGCAGCTCGTATGCAGGGACCCAGTACTTC.